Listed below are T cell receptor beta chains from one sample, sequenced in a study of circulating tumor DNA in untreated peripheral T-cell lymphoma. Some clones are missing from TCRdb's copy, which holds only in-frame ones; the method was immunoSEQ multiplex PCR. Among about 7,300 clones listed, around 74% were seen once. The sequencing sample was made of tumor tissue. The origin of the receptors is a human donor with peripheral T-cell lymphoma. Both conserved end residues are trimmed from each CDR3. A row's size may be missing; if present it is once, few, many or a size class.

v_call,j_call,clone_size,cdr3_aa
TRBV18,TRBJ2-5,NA,ASSPGQEETQY
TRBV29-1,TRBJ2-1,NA,SVDSLSGSYNEQF
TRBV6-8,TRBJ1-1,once,ASSYGGVGTEAF
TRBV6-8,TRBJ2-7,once,ASNFGTSGKGEQY
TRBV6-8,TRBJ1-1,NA,ASRVGNTEAF
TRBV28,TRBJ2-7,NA,ASSSLRLAGSVEQY
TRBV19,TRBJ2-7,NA,ASSTGLAGVYEQY
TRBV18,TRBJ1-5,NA,ASSPAGSNQPQH
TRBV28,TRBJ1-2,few,ASKTVNYGYT
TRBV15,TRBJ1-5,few,ATSYSGTEFQPQH
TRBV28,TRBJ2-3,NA,ASSLIAVRGDTQY